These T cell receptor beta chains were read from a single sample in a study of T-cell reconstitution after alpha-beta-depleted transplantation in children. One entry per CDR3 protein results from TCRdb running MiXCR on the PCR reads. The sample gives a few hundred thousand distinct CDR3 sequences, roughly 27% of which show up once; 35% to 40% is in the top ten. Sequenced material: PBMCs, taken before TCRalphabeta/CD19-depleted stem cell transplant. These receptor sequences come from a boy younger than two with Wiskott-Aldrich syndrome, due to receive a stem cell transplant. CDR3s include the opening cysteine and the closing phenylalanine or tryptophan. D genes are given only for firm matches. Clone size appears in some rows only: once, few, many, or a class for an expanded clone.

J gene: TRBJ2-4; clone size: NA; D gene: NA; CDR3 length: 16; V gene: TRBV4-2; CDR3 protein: CASSHEGQGVKNIQYF; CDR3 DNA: TGTGCCAGCAGCCATGAAGGACAAGGCGTCAAAAACATTCAGTACTTC
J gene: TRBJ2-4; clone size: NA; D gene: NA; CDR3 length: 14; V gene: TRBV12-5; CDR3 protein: CASGLAVAKNIQYF; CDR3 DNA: TGTGCTAGTGGTTTGGCCGTAGCCAAAAACATTCAGTACTTC
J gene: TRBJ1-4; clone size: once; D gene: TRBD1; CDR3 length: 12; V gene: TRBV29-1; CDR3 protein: CSGGQINEKLFF; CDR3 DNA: TGCAGCGGGGGACAGATTAATGAAAAACTGTTTTTT
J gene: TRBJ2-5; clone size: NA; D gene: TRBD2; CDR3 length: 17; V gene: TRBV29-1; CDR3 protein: CSVRKRTSVRPGETQYF; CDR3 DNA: TGCAGCGTTCGAAAACGGACTAGCGTGAGACCCGGGGAGACCCAGTACTTC
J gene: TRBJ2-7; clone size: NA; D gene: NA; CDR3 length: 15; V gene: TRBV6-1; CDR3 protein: CASRKWTQSSYEQYF; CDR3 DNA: TGTGCCAGCAGAAAGTGGACACAGAGCTCCTACGAGCAGTACTTC
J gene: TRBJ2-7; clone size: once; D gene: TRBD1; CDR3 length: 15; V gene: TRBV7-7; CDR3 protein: CASSFGQGPANEQYF; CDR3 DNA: TGTGCCAGCAGCTTCGGACAGGGGCCAGCCAACGAGCAGTACTTC
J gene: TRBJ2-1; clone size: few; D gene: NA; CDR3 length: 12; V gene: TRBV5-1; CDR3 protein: CASGSRGNEQFF; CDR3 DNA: TGCGCCAGTGGATCTAGGGGGAATGAGCAGTTCTTC
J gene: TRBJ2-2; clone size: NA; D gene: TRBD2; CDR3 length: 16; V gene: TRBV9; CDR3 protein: CASSVGSGGSGGELFF; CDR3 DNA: TGTGCCAGCAGCGTAGGTAGCGGGGGTTCCGGCGGGGAGCTGTTTTTT
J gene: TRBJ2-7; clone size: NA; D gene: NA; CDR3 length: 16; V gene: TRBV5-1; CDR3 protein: CASSLGSAGEGYEQYF; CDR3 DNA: TGCGCCAGCAGCTTGGGGTCGGCAGGGGAGGGGTACGAGCAGTACTTC
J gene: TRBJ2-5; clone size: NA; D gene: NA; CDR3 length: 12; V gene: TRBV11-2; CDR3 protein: CASRSKAETQYF; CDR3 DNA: TGTGCCAGCAGGTCGAAGGCAGAGACCCAGTACTTC